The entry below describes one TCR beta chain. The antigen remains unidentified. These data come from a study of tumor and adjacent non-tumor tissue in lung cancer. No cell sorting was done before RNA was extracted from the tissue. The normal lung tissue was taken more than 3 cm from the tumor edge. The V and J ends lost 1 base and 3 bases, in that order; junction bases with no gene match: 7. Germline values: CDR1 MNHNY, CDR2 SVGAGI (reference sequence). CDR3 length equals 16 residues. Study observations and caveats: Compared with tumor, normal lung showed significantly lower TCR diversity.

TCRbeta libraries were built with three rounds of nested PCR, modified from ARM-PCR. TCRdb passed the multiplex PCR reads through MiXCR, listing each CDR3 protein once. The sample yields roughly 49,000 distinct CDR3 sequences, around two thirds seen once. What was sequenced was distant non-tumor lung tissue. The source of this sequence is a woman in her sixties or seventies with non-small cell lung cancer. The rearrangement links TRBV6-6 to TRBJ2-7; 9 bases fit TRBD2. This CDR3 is CASSYLRGGGHYEQYF. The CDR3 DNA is TGTGCCAGCAGTTACTTGCGCGGGGGGGGACACTACGAGCAGTACTTC.